This T cell receptor (beta chain) was profiled in a study of blood T cell repertoires in COVID-19. This CDR3 is 13 amino acids long. The V and J ends lost 3 bases and 5 bases respectively, with 10 bases between them. Germline CDR1 and CDR2: LGHNA and YNFKEQ. Profiled with immunoSEQ multiplex PCR; TCRdb holds only in-frame clones, not every one. The table includes roughly 380,000 clones, roughly 84% detected once. The J gene is TRBJ1-1, the V gene TRBV4-2; D may be TRBD1 (6 bases). The sample taken for sequencing was PBMCs or T cells enriched from blood (not recorded which). The TCR originated in a woman aged 25 to 39 who had recovered from COVID-19. The CDR3 bases are TGTGCCAGCAGCCAGGCTGACAGGACTGAAGCTTTCTTT. Amino acids: CASSQADRTEAFF.